Following are 25 T cell receptor beta chains from one sample sequenced in a study of blood T cell repertoires in COVID-19. TCRdb keeps only in-frame clones here, not all; method: immunoSEQ multiplex PCR. The sample includes under 250,000 clones, about 85% seen only once; the top ten take around 2%. The specimen was peripheral blood. These receptors were taken from a man aged 30-40 years who had recovered from COVID-19.

CDR3 loop: CASSLAGQGTDTQYF. DNA of the CDR3: TGTGCCAGCAGCTTGGCGGGACAGGGAACAGATACGCAGTATTTT. The V and J genes are TRBV5-8 and TRBJ2-3; 9 bases match TRBD1. Germline V lookup: CDR1 SGHTS, CDR2 YDEGEE. The CDR3 is 15 residues long. V trimming: 0 bases; J trimming: 3 bases; junction bases outside the gene matches: 2.

The chain recombines TRBV27 with TRBJ2-1; TRBD1 aligns across 12 bases. After removal of 6 bases from V and 7 bases from J, the junction contained 7 bases not matched to a gene. Looked up from germline, CDR1 is MNHEY and CDR2 is SMNVEV (reference sequence). This CDR3 contains 15 residues. The CDR3 region is CASRLGTGGWNEQFF. The CDR3 nucleotides are TGTGCCAGCAGATTGGGGACAGGGGGCTGGAATGAGCAGTTCTTC.

The chain joins TRBV9 to TRBJ2-5; 7 bases fit TRBD2. Germline values: CDR1 SGDLS, CDR2 YYNGEE. The ends lost 2 bases at V and 2 bases at J; junction bases unmatched: 0. The CDR3 runs 13 residues. The CDR3 region has the DNA TGTGCCAGCAGCGTGGGACTACAAGAGACCCAGTACTTC. As protein: CASSVGLQETQYF. Full variable domain (missing parts from reference TRBV9 and TRBJ2-5): DSGVTQTPKHLITATGQRVTLRCSPRSGDLSVYWYQQSLDQGLQFLIQYYNGEERAKGNILERFSAQQFPDLHSELNLSSLELGDSALYFCASSVGLQETQYFGPGTRLLVL.

CDR3 in DNA: TGTGCCAGCAGCTTCCAGGGTTCGGGCAATGGCTACACCTTC. It yields the protein CASSFQGSGNGYTF. The chain carries TRBV7-9 and TRBJ1-2, with D maybe TRBD1 (5 bases). The V gene lost 3 bases and the J gene lost 6 bases, with 14 bases spanning the gap. Germline CDR1 SEHNR, CDR2 FQNEAQ (reference sequence). CDR3 length equals 14 residues. The whole variable domain, remainder taken from reference TRBV7-9 and TRBJ1-2, is DTGVSQNPRHKITKRGQNVTFRCDPISEHNRLYWYRQTLGQGPEFLTYFQNEAQLEKSRLLSDRFSAERPKGSFSTLEIQRTEQGDSAMYLCASSFQGSGNGYTFGSGTRLTVV.

V usage is TRBV6-2 or TRBV6-3 and J usage is TRBJ2-5; a possible D gene is TRBD1 (7 bases). V lost 0 bases, J lost 0 bases, and 20 bases lay in between. The V gene's germline CDR1 is MNHEY and CDR2 SVGEGT. The CDR3 is 19 amino acids. The CDR3 here is CASSYSAGGRRPYQETQYF. The CDR3, as DNA: TGTGCCAGCAGTTACTCGGCAGGGGGGCGCAGACCCTACCAAGAGACCCAGTACTTC.

V and J are TRBV7-9 and TRBJ2-3; 11 bases fit TRBD2. The germline gives CDR1 SEHNR, CDR2 FQNEAQ (reference sequence). V lost 1 base, J lost 0 bases, and 6 bases stayed unmatched. CDR3 length equals 18 residues. The CDR3 DNA follows: TGTGCCAGCAGCTTAGGACTAGCGGGAAGAAGAAGCACAGATACGCAGTATTTT. As protein: CASSLGLAGRRSTDTQYF.

V and J are TRBV5-4 and TRBJ2-7; 9 bases agree with TRBD1. In germline, CDR1 is SGHNT, CDR2 YYREEE (reference sequence). The length of the CDR3 is 13 residues. The junction had 3 bases not matched to a gene; V was cut back by 4 bases and J by 4 bases. In DNA form, the CDR3 reads TGTGCCAGCAGCAGGGACAGGGCATACGAGCAGTACGTC. Translation gives CASSRDRAYEQYV.

V usage is TRBV18 and J usage is TRBJ2-1; no definite D call. The CDR3 is 14 amino acids. Germline CDR1 is KGHSH and CDR2 is LQKENI. Trimming stripped 4 bases from V and 1 base from J, with 8 bases between. As DNA, the CDR3 is TGTGCCAGCTCACGGAGTCCTTCCTACAATGAGCAGTTCTTC. Protein product: CASSRSPSYNEQFF.

The gene calls are TRBV7-3 and TRBJ2-5; tentatively, D is TRBD1 (6 bases). V shed 4 bases and J shed 5 bases, with 11 bases lying between them. The CDR3 runs 13 residues. CDR1 and CDR2 from the germline V gene are SGHTA and FQGTGA. The CDR3 bases are TGTGCCAGCAGCTGGGGGCGCCGGGAGACCCAGTACTTC. Protein product: CASSWGRRETQYF.

This clone was seen only a few times. V is TRBV7-3 and J is TRBJ1-2; tentatively, D is TRBD1 (5 bases). CDR3 length: 12 residues. Trimming took off 2 bases at V and 14 bases at J, with 15 bases between the two ends. Germline V gene lookup returns CDR1 SGHTA and CDR2 FQGTGA. CDR3 in amino acids: CASSLFQGIQTF. DNA of the CDR3: TGTGCCAGCAGCTTATTTCAGGGAATCCAAACCTTC.

The CDR3 reads CASSPGTGTGYTF. CDR3 nucleotide sequence: TGTGCCAGCAGCCCCGGGACAGGGACTGGCTACACCTTC. The gene calls are TRBV11-2 and TRBJ1-2; 9 bases are a match to TRBD1. V lost 5 bases, J lost 7 bases, and 5 bases stayed unmatched. The CDR3 spans 13 residues. The germline CDR1 and CDR2 sequences are SGHAT and FQNNGV.

V and J are TRBV11-2 and TRBJ2-3; 7 bases line up with TRBD1. J lost 6 bases, V lost 4 bases, and 7 bases had no gene match. The CDR3 covers 14 residues. The germline gives CDR1 SGHAT, CDR2 FQNNGV. CDR3 coding DNA: TGTGCCAGCAGCTCAACAGGGGTGGGGGATACGCAGTATTTT. It encodes CASSSTGVGDTQYF.

This chain connects TRBV9 to TRBJ2-3; D might be TRBD2 (6 bases). Germline loops: CDR1 SGDLS, CDR2 YYNGEE. The length of the CDR3 is 14 residues. The V gene lost 0 bases and the J gene lost 5 bases, with 10 bases spanning the gap. CDR3 coding DNA: TGTGCCAGCAGCGTAGTGCCTAGCGTAGATACGCAGTATTTT. This gives the protein CASSVVPSVDTQYF.

The gene calls are TRBV11-2 and TRBJ2-2; D might be TRBD2 (6 bases). This CDR3 region has 16 residues. V lost 2 bases and J lost 0, with 10 bases in between. CDR1 is SGHAT, CDR2 FQNNGV, per germline. In nucleotides, the CDR3 is TGTGCCAGCAGCTTATTCTGGGGGGCGAACACCGGGGAGCTGTTTTTT. It codes for CASSLFWGANTGELFF.

The J gene is TRBJ2-5, the V gene TRBV6-6; the match to TRBD1 covers 10 bases. Germline V gene lookup returns CDR1 MNHNY and CDR2 SVGAGI (reference sequence). CDR3 length: 14 residues. Germline trimming cut 9 bases from V and 5 bases from J; bases unmatched to any gene: 9. The CDR3 spells CASKDRGTSETQYF. The CDR3 nucleotides are TGTGCCAGTAAGGACAGGGGGACGTCCGAGACCCAGTACTTC.

The CDR3 DNA follows: TGTGCCAGCCGGGTGGAGGGAGGGCAAGAGACCCAGTACTTC. It codes for CASRVEGGQETQYF. This chain uses TRBV19 with TRBJ2-5, with 7 bases matching TRBD2. V shed 9 bases and J 2 bases; nucleotides not matched to a gene: 9. Germline V CDR1 and CDR2: LNHDA, SQIVND (reference sequence). This CDR3 contains 14 residues.

This sequence joins TRBV25-1 and TRBJ1-3, with D unclear. Trimming stripped 7 bases from V and 4 bases from J, with 8 bases between. CDR1 and CDR2 (germline): MGHDK, SYGVNS. CDR3 length: 12 residues. The CDR3 nucleotides read TGTGCCAGCAAGGGAGGGGGAAACACCATATATTTT. Translating it yields CASKGGGNTIYF.

The chain links TRBV10-3 to TRBJ1-4, with 9 bases identical to TRBD1. Per the germline V gene, CDR1 is ENHRY and CDR2 is SYGVKD. This CDR3 has 13 residues. The J segment lost 6 bases and the V segment lost 11 bases, leaving 7 bases of the junction unmatched. The CDR3 sequence is CASRTGEYEKLFF. In DNA form, the CDR3 reads TGTGCCTCGCGGACAGGGGAATATGAAAAACTGTTTTTT.

The chain couples TRBV15 to TRBJ1-1; D possibly corresponds to TRBD1 (6 bases). Trimming left V 2 bases short and J 0 bases short, with 16 bases between. This CDR3 spans 17 amino acids. Germline V gene lookup returns CDR1 LNHNV and CDR2 YYDKDF (reference sequence). For the CDR3, the DNA is TGTGCCACCAGCAGACCCTTCAGGGGAACCTTGAACACTGAAGCTTTCTTT. It codes for CATSRPFRGTLNTEAFF.

J is TRBJ1-4 and V is TRBV7-8; D call uncertain. The CDR3 runs 13 residues. Germline V gives CDR1 SGHVS, CDR2 FQNEAQ. The germline V and J ends were trimmed by 6 bases and 12 bases, with 17 bases remaining between them. The CDR3 sequence: CASSLRGIRELFF. In DNA, the CDR3 is TGTGCCAGCAGTTTACGAGGGATAAGGGAACTGTTTTTT.

This clone was observed a single time. The rearrangement joins TRBV19 to TRBJ1-2; D uncertain. CDR1 is LNHDA, CDR2 SQIVND, per germline (reference sequence). Trimming removed 3 bases at V and 8 bases at J, with 19 bases between. This CDR3 is 15 amino acids long. Written as DNA, the CDR3 is TGTGCCAGTAGTATTGTTGCCGCGCGGGAAAAAGGCTACACCTTC. Its translation is CASSIVAAREKGYTF.

This clone has just one count. The chain recombines TRBV5-4 with TRBJ2-7, with D perhaps matching TRBD2 (6 bases). Trimming took 3 bases from V and 4 from J, leaving 17 bases between them. The CDR3 contains 15 residues. Germline lookup yields CDR1 SGHNT and CDR2 YYREEE (reference sequence). The CDR3 loop reads CASSSTGTGPYEQYF. The CDR3, as DNA: TGTGCCAGCAGCTCAACCGGGACTGGTCCATACGAGCAGTACTTC.

The genes are TRBV5-6 and TRBJ2-5; D remains ambiguous. Trimming pared 4 bases from V and 2 bases from J, leaving 9 bases between. This CDR3 region has 13 residues. Germline V gives CDR1 SGHDT, CDR2 YYEEEE. DNA of the CDR3: TGTGCCAGCAGCCAACAGAGTCAAGAGACCCAGTACTTC. It is translated as CASSQQSQETQYF.

A single count supports this clone. The V gene is TRBV6-5, the J gene TRBJ1-5; TRBD1 matches 7 bases. The V and J ends lost 6 bases and 5 bases, in that order; junction bases with no gene match: 7. CDR1 MNHEY and CDR2 SVGAGI come from the germline V gene. The CDR3 has 14 amino acids. This CDR3 is CASRPYRGDQPQHF. DNA for the CDR3: TGTGCCAGCAGACCTTACAGGGGCGATCAGCCCCAGCATTTT.

This chain connects TRBV11-2 to TRBJ1-2; TRBD1 matches at 9 bases. With V trimmed by 5 bases and J by 8 bases, 6 bases remained unmatched. The CDR3 contains 13 residues. Germline lookup yields CDR1 SGHAT and CDR2 FQNNGV. For the CDR3, the DNA is TGTGCCAGCAGCCCGGACAGGGGTAGGGGCTACACCTTC. This translates into CASSPDRGRGYTF.